This TCR beta chain is from a study of CD8 T cells in Susac syndrome (dated by TCRdb to the late 2010s). Describing the broader study: The study used repertoire sequencing to test whether antigen drove CD8+ T cell activation and differentiation in Susac syndrome. The paper as a whole reports these results and caveats: The study acknowledged that relatively few individuals were included in the TCR sequencing and HLA analysis.

To note about this clonotype: Its binding antigen is unknown. Base qualities are not provided; no much larger clone lies one nucleotide away.

High-throughput TCR beta sequencing profiled peripheral blood CD8+ and CD4+ T cells from healthy donors, Susac syndrome patients and multiple sclerosis patients. Healthy donors were age- and sex-matched controls. Bulk CD8+ and CD4+ T cells were purified magnetically by negative isolation, whereas CD8+ TEMRA cells were enriched by FACS. Blood was drawn into EDTA tubes, processed within 24 hours, and PBMCs were isolated by density gradient centrifugation. PBMCs destined for TCR sequencing were cryopreserved in liquid nitrogen and later thawed in a 37 °C water bath. The sorted or isolated CD4+, CD8+ and CD8+ TEMRA cells had a purity of 90% or higher. Trimmed from V: 4 bases; trimmed from J: 0 bases; junction bases lacking a gene match: 11. From cysteine to phenylalanine, the CDR3 is 17 amino acids long. Only the CDR3 portion is preserved as DNA: 51 bases, with reading frame beginning at the first base. In the germline V gene, CDR1 corresponds to SGHNT and CDR2 to YENEEA.

RNA was extracted with the RNeasy kit and roughly 0.45 to 1 ug was reverse transcribed using random hexamers. The immunoSEQ multiplex PCR assay, which covers 54 Vbeta and 13 Jbeta segments, was used to amplify TCR beta CDR3 regions. To correct PCR amplification bias, a synthetic template baseline was used for both primer optimization and computational correction. Per the original workflow: Reads were annotated to V, D and J genes according to IMGT and were analyzed with immunoSEQ Analyzer, with only productive sequences retained. To calculate clonality, Shannon entropy was normalized by log2 of the number of productive unique sequences and then subtracted from one. For each patient and control, public and private clones were evaluated within the 100 most prevalent clones. Clones were defined as Susac-specific when absent from the healthy and MS cohorts, from about a thousand published viral clones and from other ImmuneACCESS disease sequences. TCRdb's own reprocessing of the public reads used fastp at Q25 and MiXCR and kept productive beta chains. Rows with one shared CDR3 protein collapse into an entry with the most common genes and DNA. The V and J calls come from TCRdb's annotation, not from the publication. In all, the sample holds about 120,000 distinct CDR3 sequences, and around 90% of those were seen once. Clones ranked in the top ten supply more than 0.13% of the sample.

The sample was CD4+ T cells from PBMCs. The rearrangement combines TRBV11-3 with TRBJ1-1, with 7 central nucleotides matching TRBD1. The TCR sequence derives from a human donor in good health. The CDR3 sequence is CASSSGLGTAMNTEAFF. The DNA sequence is as follows: TGTGCCAGCAGCTCGGGTCTCGGGACAGCAATGAACACTGAAGCTTTCTTT. Beyond the CDR3, the reference TRBV11-3 and TRBJ1-1 genes provide the residues; the full variable domain reads: EAGVVQSPRYKIIEKKQPVAFWCNPISGHNTLYWYLQNLGQGPELLIRYENEEAVDDSQLPKDRFSAERLKGVDSTLKIQPAELGDSAVYLCASSSGLGTAMNTEAFFGQGTRLTVV.